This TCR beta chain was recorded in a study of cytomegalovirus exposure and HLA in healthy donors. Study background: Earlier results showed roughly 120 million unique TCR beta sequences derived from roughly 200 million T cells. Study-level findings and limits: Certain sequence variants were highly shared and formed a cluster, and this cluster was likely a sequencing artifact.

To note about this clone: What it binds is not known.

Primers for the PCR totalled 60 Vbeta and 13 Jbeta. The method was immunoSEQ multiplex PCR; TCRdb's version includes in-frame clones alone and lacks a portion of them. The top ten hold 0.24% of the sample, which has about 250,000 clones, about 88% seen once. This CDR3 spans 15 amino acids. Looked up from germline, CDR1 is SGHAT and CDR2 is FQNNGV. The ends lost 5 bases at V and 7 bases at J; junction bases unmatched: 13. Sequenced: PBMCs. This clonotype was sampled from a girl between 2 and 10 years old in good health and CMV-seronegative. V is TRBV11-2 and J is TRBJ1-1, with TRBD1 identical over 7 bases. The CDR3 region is CASSPLSGQGGEAFF. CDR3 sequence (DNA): TGTGCCAGCAGCCCCCTTTCGGGGCAGGGGGGTGAAGCTTTCTTT.